This T cell receptor beta chain came from a study of OX40 agonist ivuxolimab in advanced cancers. As for the study more broadly: Ivuxolimab was an agonistic, fully human IgG2 monoclonal antibody directed against OX40 (CD134), a costimulatory receptor. Intravenous ivuxolimab was administered to patients every 2 weeks at six dose levels: 0.01, 0.1, 0.3, 1.5, 3 and 10 mg/kg. Of the 50 or so patients in dose escalation, about 20 had hepatocellular carcinoma, about 15 had melanoma, 9 had renal cell carcinoma and 9 had head and neck cancer. A male proportion of nearly 85% and a mean age of approximately 60 years, ranging from roughly 20 to 80, were recorded for the dose-escalation cohort. Patients were allowed to have had prior anti-PD-1, anti-PD-L1 or anti-CTLA-4 therapy, and 40% of the dose-escalation patients had previously received checkpoint inhibitors. Partial responses were achieved by three dose-escalation patients, of whom one had hepatocellular carcinoma and two had cutaneous melanoma. The point of sequencing TCRbeta in the periphery was to test whether ivuxolimab changed TCR sequence diversity and drove clonal T-cell expansion. The paper describes the monotherapy dose-escalation part (N = 52 patients) of the phase I trial of ivuxolimab. Overall study outcomes, separate from this receptor: After ivuxolimab, expanded clones were on average more numerous among CD8+ T cells than among CD4+ T cells. Low levels of normalized T-cell clonal expansion were also seen in some patients who did not respond. In the 0.1-3.0 mg/kg groups, partial responders had among the lowest normalized peripheral clonal expansion, particularly in CD8+ T cells. At doses of 0.1 to 3.0 mg/kg, clonal expansion of both CD4+ and CD8+ blood T cells was observed from baseline to week 6. Antigen specificity was not determined for the clonally expanded peripheral T cells.

Notes on this clone: Its antigen target is currently unknown. No base-level quality is on record; no much larger clone is a single base apart.

Patients with autoimmune disease history or receiving systemic immunosuppression were excluded from the trial. Peripheral blood for TCR sequencing was collected from all dose cohorts at baseline, on cycle 4 day 1, and on cycle 7 day 1. The samples were drawn from a first-in-human, open-label, multicenter phase I dose-escalation trial of ivuxolimab. Adults with locally advanced or metastatic melanoma, renal cell, hepatocellular, or head and neck squamous cell carcinoma were enrolled in the trial. CD4+ and CD8+ T cells were sorted separately from peripheral blood before TCR sequencing. Genomic DNA was isolated from the sorted cells so that the TCRbeta CDR3 region could be sequenced. TCRbeta CDR3 regions were sequenced using the immunoSEQ Assay. Here the immuneACCESS table is served through TCRdb, limited to in-frame sequences with V and J called. Missing clones are a known gap in these copies; in checked studies unresolved V genes cover under half, and the rest lacks a known reason. For this sample the table gives 77,000 or so clones, of which 85% to 95% were detected only once. 11% of the sample lies in the top ten.

From the germline V gene, CDR1 is KGHSH and CDR2 is LQKENI. V is pruned by 3 bases and J by 10 bases, leaving 7 bases of the junction without a gene match. The CDR3, from cysteine to phenylalanine, totals 15 residues. Only CDR3 DNA is held: 45 bases, read in frame from base 1. The sequencing used CD4+ or CD8+ T cells sorted from blood, collected in a trial of the OX40 agonist ivuxolimab. The sequence joins TRBV18 to TRBJ1-6, with 9 central nucleotides matching TRBD1. The clonotype originates from an adult with an advanced solid tumor such as melanoma, head and neck, liver or kidney cancer. The CDR3 amino acid sequence is: CASSPRDRVGSPLHF. The DNA is TGTGCCAGCTCACCCCGGGACAGGGTTGGATCACCCCTCCACTTT.